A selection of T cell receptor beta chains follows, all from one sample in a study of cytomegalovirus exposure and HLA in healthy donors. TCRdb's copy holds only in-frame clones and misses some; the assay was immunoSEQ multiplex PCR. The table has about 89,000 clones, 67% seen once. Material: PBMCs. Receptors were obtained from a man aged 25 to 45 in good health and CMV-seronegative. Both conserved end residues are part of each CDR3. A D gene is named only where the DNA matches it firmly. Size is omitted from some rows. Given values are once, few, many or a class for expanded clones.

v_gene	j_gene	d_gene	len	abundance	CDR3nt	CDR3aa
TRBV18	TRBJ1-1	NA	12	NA	TGTGCCAGCTCACCAGGAGGGGATGAAGCTTTCTTT	CASSPGGDEAFF
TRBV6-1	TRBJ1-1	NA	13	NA	TGTGCCAGCAGTGAAATGAGGGACACTGAAGCTTTCTTT	CASSEMRDTEAFF
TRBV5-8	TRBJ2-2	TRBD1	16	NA	TGTGCCAGCAGCCTAACGGGACAGGGGAATGAGGAGGAGCTGTTTTTT	CASSLTGQGNEEELFF
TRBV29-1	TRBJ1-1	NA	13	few	TGCAGCACGACCGAAGACATCATCGCTGAAGCTTTCTTT	CSTTEDIIAEAFF
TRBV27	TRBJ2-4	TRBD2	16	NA	TGTGCCAGCGGTCCCGTTAAGACTAGCGGGGGAGTAATTCAGTACTTC	CASGPVKTSGGVIQYF
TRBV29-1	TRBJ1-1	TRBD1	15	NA	TGCCGCGTTGAACTACGGGACAGGATGAACACTGAAGCTTTCTTT	CRVELRDRMNTEAFF
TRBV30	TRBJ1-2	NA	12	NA	TGTGCCTGGCAAGACAGGAACTATGGCTACACCTTC	CAWQDRNYGYTF
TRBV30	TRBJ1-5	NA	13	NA	TGTGCCTGGAGTTCTGGGGGGAGGGAGCCCCAGCATTTT	CAWSSGGREPQHF
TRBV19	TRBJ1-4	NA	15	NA	TGTGCCAGTAGTACCCGGGGTGCAACTAATGAAAAACTGTTTTTT	CASSTRGATNEKLFF
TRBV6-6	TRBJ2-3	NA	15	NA	TGTGCCAGCAGTTACACGTCACAGGGCACAGATACGCAGTATTTT	CASSYTSQGTDTQYF
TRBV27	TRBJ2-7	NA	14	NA	TGTGCCAGCAGTTTAAGGGAGCCCGCCGACGAGCAGTACTTC	CASSLREPADEQYF
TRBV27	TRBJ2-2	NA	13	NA	TGTGCCAGCAGTCCCCCTCTAAGGGGAGAGCTGTTTTTT	CASSPPLRGELFF
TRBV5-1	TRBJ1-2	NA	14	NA	TGCGCCAGCAACTGGGTCACAGGGAGCTATGGCTACACCTTC	CASNWVTGSYGYTF
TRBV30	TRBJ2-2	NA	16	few	TGTGCCTGGATTCCCGCCCTAGCAAGCAACACCGGGGAGCTGTTTTTT	CAWIPALASNTGELFF
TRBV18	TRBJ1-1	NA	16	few	TGTGCCAGCTCACCACCTATACAGGGTGAAAAGACTGAAGCTTTCTTT	CASSPPIQGEKTEAFF
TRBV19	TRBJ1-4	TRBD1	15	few	TGTGCCAGTAGTACATCGGGACAGGGTCGTGAAAAACTGTTTTTT	CASSTSGQGREKLFF
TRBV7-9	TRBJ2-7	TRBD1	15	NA	TGTGCCAGCAGCCCCCCGGACAGGACGCCCTACGAGCAGTACTTC	CASSPPDRTPYEQYF
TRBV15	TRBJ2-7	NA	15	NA	TGTGCCACCAGCAATTTAACCCCCACAGGGTCCGAGCAGTACTTC	CATSNLTPTGSEQYF
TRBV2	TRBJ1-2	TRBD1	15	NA	TGTGCCAGCAGTGTCCTGGCACAGGGGATTAATGGCTACACCTTC	CASSVLAQGINGYTF
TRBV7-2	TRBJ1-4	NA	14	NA	TGTGCCAGCAGCTCTTCAGGTGATAATGAAAAACTGTTTTTT	CASSSSGDNEKLFF
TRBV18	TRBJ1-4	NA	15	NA	TGTGCCAGCTCATCGGCAGGGGCCACTAATGAAAAACTGTTTTTT	CASSSAGATNEKLFF
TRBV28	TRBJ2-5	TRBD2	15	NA	TGTGCCAGCAGTCCGGACACTAGCGGTCGGGGGACCCAGTACTTC	CASSPDTSGRGTQYF
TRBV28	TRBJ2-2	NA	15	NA	TGTGCCAGGGAAAGAGGGACTTCGGACACCGGGGAGCTGTTTTTT	CARERGTSDTGELFF
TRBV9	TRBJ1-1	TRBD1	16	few	TGTGCCAGCAGCGTAGCTCTTACAGGGGGATACACTGAAGCTTTCTTT	CASSVALTGGYTEAFF
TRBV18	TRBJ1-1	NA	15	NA	TGTGCCAGCTCACGAATAGAGGGTCTGGTGGCTGAAGCTTTCTTT	CASSRIEGLVAEAFF
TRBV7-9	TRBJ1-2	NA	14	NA	TGTGCCAGCAGCTTAGACATACCTAACTATGGCTACACCTTC	CASSLDIPNYGYTF
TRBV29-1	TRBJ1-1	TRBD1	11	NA	TGCAGCGCCGGACAGGGGAGGGGAGCTTTCTTT	CSAGQGRGAFF
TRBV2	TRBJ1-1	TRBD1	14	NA	TGTGCCAGCTCAGACGAGGGGGCCCCCACTGAAGCTTTCTTT	CASSDEGAPTEAFF
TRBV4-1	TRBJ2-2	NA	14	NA	TGCGCCAGCAGCCAAGCCACGGTCGCCGGGGAGCTGTTTTTT	CASSQATVAGELFF
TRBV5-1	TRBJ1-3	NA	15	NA	TGCGCCAGCAGCTTGGGTCAGGCTTCTGGAAACACCATATATTTT	CASSLGQASGNTIYF
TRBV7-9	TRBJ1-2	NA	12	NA	TGTTCCAGCAGCTTAGTGGAGGGGAGCTACACCTTC	CSSSLVEGSYTF
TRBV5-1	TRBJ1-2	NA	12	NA	TGCGCCAGCAAAGACTTTAACTATGGCTACACCTTC	CASKDFNYGYTF
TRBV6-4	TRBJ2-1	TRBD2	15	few	TGTGCCAGCAGTGTAGCTAGCGGTTCCCCCAATGAGCAGTTCTTC	CASSVASGSPNEQFF
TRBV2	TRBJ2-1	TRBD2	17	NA	TGTGCCAGCAGAGCCCAACTAGCGGGGGTTCGGGCGTATGAGCAGTTCTTC	CASRAQLAGVRAYEQFF
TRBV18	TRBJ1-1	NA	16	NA	TGTGCCAGCTCACCACCCCCCGCGGGGGTTAGCACTGAAGCTTTCTTT	CASSPPPAGVSTEAFF
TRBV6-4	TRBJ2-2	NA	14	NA	TGTGCCAGCCAGAGGGAGGAGGGCACCGGGGAGCTGTTTTTT	CASQREEGTGELFF
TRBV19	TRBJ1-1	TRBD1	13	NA	TGTGCCAGTAGGGGTGACAGGGCCCACGGAGCTTTCTTT	CASRGDRAHGAFF
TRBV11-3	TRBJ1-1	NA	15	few	TGTGCCAGCAGCTTAGGAACAGGGAGCGACACTGAAGCTTTCTTT	CASSLGTGSDTEAFF
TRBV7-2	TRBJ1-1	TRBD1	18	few	TGTGCCAGCAGCTTACACAGCACAGGGGGCTTGCTGCCTCTTGAAGCTTTCTTT	CASSLHSTGGLLPLEAFF
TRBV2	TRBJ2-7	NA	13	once	TGTGCCAGCAGTGAAGCCGGGGGTATGGAGCAGTACTTC	CASSEAGGMEQYF
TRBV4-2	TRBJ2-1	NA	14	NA	TGTGCCAGCAGCCCGGGACTCCCCTACAATGAGCAGTTCTTC	CASSPGLPYNEQFF
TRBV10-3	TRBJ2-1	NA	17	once	TGTGCCATCAGTGTCCCGATCGACAGGAGCTCCTACAATGAGCAGTTCTTC	CAISVPIDRSSYNEQFF
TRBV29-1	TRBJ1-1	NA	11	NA	TGCAGCGTGAACCCGCGGAGAGAAGCTTTCTTT	CSVNPRREAFF
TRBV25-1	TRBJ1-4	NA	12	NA	TGTGCCAGCAGTGAGGCAGGAGAAAAACTGTTTTTT	CASSEAGEKLFF
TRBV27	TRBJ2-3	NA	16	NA	TGTGCCAGCAGTTCGACTCTCAGCGGGAGCACAGATACGCAGTATTTT	CASSSTLSGSTDTQYF
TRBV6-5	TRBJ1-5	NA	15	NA	TGTGCCAGCAGTTACTCACTCTATGGTGGTCAGCCCCAGCATTTT	CASSYSLYGGQPQHF
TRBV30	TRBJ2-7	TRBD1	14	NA	TGTGCCTGTCGAAGGACAGGGGGCAGCTACGAGCAGTACTTC	CACRRTGGSYEQYF
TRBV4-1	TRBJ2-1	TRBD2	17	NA	TGCGCCAGCAGCCAAAGTATCGTAGCGGGAGATTACTCTGAGCAGTTCTTC	CASSQSIVAGDYSEQFF
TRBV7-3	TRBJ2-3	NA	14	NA	TGTGCCAGCAGCCTACAGGGTTACACAGATACGCAGTATTTT	CASSLQGYTDTQYF
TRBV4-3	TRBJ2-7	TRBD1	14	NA	TGCGCCAGCAGCCAAGGACAGGGTTCCTACGAGCAGTACTTC	CASSQGQGSYEQYF
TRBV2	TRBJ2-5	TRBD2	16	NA	TGTGCCAGCAGTGAAATTGGAGCGGGAGGCCTGCTGGAGCAGTACTTC	CASSEIGAGGLLEQYF